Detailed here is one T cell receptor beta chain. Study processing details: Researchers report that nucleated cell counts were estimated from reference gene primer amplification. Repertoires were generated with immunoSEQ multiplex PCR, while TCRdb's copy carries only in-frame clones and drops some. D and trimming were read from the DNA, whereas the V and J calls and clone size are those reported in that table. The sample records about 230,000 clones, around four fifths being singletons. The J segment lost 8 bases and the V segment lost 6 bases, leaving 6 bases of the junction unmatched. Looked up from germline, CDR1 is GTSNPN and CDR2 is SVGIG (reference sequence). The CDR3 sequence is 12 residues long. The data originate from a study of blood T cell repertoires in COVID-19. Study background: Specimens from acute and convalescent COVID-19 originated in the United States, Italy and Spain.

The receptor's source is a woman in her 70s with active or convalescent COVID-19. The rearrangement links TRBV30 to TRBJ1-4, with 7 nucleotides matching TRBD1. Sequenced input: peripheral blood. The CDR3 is CACTTGWEKLFF. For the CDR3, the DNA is TGTGCCTGCACGACAGGGTGGGAAAAACTGTTTTTT.